The clone carrying this T cell receptor beta chain has more than one count but fewer than ten. What it binds is unknown. The library targeted TCRbeta and was prepared with unique molecular identifiers. MiXCR was run by TCRdb on the PCR reads, yielding one entry per CDR3 protein. The sample lists 450,000 to 550,000 distinct CDR3 sequences, roughly an eighth occurring once. CDR3 size: 18 residues. CDR1 and CDR2 (germline): SGHTA, FQGNSA. Trimming shortened V by 2 bases and J by 3 bases, and 22 bases separated the two germline ends. The data belong to a study of T-cell reconstitution after alpha-beta-depleted transplantation in children. Study results and limitations: Approximately two months post-transplant, alpha-beta T cells reportedly originated from several hundred expanded graft clones. A year had passed since transplant, and T-cell counts and diversity by then came mostly from newly produced T cells. Day-60 TCRbeta diversity that was high in some patients was derived from surviving recipient T cells and thymic progenitors.

This TCR derives from a female patient under 10 years old who had a stem cell transplant for aplastic anemia, so the T cells may come from the graft donor. The rearrangement uses TRBV7-2 and TRBJ2-5; TRBD2 might be the D (6 bases). The sample was PBMCs, mostly from graft donor cells, taken 180 days after TCRalphabeta/CD19-depleted stem cell transplant. The CDR3 region has the DNA TGTGCCAGCAGCTTACCGGCGCTCGTAGCGGAAGGCAAAGAGACCCAGTACTTC. Protein product: CASSLPALVAEGKETQYF.